This T cell receptor beta chain is drawn from a study of shared clonotypes between healthy human individuals. Study-wide points: The rarefaction results pointed to incomplete sorted-subset sequencing despite large depth.

Notes on this clone: No antigen is known for it.

Naive CD8 cells comprised CD45RO-negative, CCR7-positively selected cells, excluding terminally differentiated effector memory CD45RA+ cells. TCRdb's copy holds only in-frame clones and misses some; the assay was immunoSEQ multiplex PCR. The sample has about 800,000 clones; 96% are singletons. Unmatched junction bases numbered 10, after V lost 5 bases and J lost 4 bases. The CDR3 consists of 16 residues. Germline V gene data show CDR1 as SEHNR and CDR2 as FQNEAQ (reference sequence). This rearrangement joins TRBV7-9 to TRBJ1-1; 10 bases agree with TRBD1. Input material: naive CD8+ T cells sorted from blood. This clonotype was obtained from a man aged 25 to 45 in good health. CDR3 protein: CASSVRDRGFGTEAFF. The CDR3 DNA follows: TGTGCCAGCAGCGTCCGGGACAGGGGTTTTGGCACTGAAGCTTTCTTT.